Below, 13 T cell receptor beta chains from the same sample are listed, as sequenced in a study of blood T cells in healthy people across ages. Alongside a J-beta primer mix, a sample-barcoded 5' primer served in a second PCR lasting 7 to 11 cycles. TCRdb processed the 5' RACE reads anew with MiXCR; each CDR3 protein has one entry. The repertoire has 1,800,000 or so distinct CDR3 sequences, about 39% of them found once; the top ten carry 20% to 25%. Sequencing was done on a sample of blood. The receptor set was obtained from a human donor in good health.

This clonotype is a singleton in its sample. A junction end diverges from the germline sequence, so it may reflect a read error. This chain uses TRBV6-1 with TRBJ2-3, with D hard to call. Germline V lookup: CDR1 MNHNS, CDR2 SASEGT. The CDR3 length is 15 residues. This CDR3 reads CASNWWELSTDTQYF. CDR3 coding DNA: TGTGCCAGCAATTGGTGGGAACTTAGCACAGACACGCAGTATTTT.

V gene TRBV28 combines with J gene TRBJ2-1, with D possibly called TRBD1 or TRBD2 (5 bases each). From germline, CDR1 is MDHEN and CDR2 SYDVKM. Between the trimmed V and J ends, which lost 4 bases and 3 bases, there was a span of 16 bases. The CDR3 runs to 16 residues. The CDR3 is CASSSPLRGGYNEQFF. The CDR3 nucleotides read TGTGCCAGCAGTTCCCCCTTGAGGGGTGGCTACAATGAGCAGTTCTTC.

The V and J genes are TRBV7-2 and TRBJ1-5; no definite D call. Between the trimmed V and J ends, which lost 4 bases and 6 bases, there was a span of 7 bases. Germline-derived CDR1 and CDR2 are SGHTA and FQGNSA. This CDR3 spans 12 amino acids. Here the CDR3 DNA reads TGTGCCAGCAGCTCAGTAGGTCAGCCCCAGCATTTT. This sequence encodes CASSSVGQPQHF.

V gene TRBV7-9 combines with J gene TRBJ2-5; D ambiguous. Germline V gene data show CDR1 as SEHNR and CDR2 as FQNEAQ (reference sequence). The CDR3 consists of 15 residues. V lost 4 bases, J lost 3 bases, and 15 bases lay in between. In nucleotides, the CDR3 is TGTGCCAGCAGCTCTGACAACTTACCCGAAGAGACCCAGTACTTC. Translating it yields CASSSDNLPEETQYF.

This clonotype was found a few times. The chain carries TRBV20-1 and TRBJ2-7, with TRBD1 as a possible D gene (6 bases). The V end lost 2 bases, the J end lost 2 bases, and 19 bases lay between the germline ends. Germline CDR1 and CDR2: DFQATT and SNEGSKA (reference sequence). The CDR3 is 16 amino acids. CDR3 DNA sequence: TGCAGTGCTAGATCGAGGGGGACACGTCCCCCCTACGAGCAGTACTTC. It specifies CSARSRGTRPPYEQYF.

This clonotype was detected a few times. The chain uses TRBV12-3 or TRBV12-4 and TRBJ1-6, with a possible D match to TRBD1 (5 bases). CDR3 length: 13 amino acids. V lost 5 bases and J lost 7, with 9 bases in between. The CDR3 spells CASSRGQNSPLHF. The CDR3 DNA follows: TGTGCCAGCAGTCGGGGCCAGAATTCACCCCTCCACTTT.

The CDR3 DNA is TGTGCCTGGAGTTCGGGACTCCAAGAGACCCAGTACTTC. Protein sequence: CAWSSGLQETQYF. This rearrangement joins TRBV30 to TRBJ2-5; a possible D gene is TRBD2 (6 bases). Germline V CDR1 and CDR2: GTSNPN, SVGIG (reference sequence). Trimming took 2 bases from V and 1 from J, leaving 8 bases between them. This CDR3 spans 13 amino acids.

This clonotype has more than one count but fewer than ten. This chain links TRBV6-5 with TRBJ2-3, with D tentatively TRBD2 (7 bases). The V end was cut by 2 bases, the J end by 8 bases, with 17 bases between. The CDR3 sequence is 15 residues long. Germline CDR1 reads MNHEY; CDR2 reads SVGAGI. CDR3 loop: CASSYPGGGGGTQYF. CDR3 nucleotides: TGTGCCAGCAGTTACCCCGGAGGCGGGGGCGGTACGCAGTATTTT.

This clonotype was seen a handful of times. The chain couples TRBV5-6 to TRBJ2-1, with 9 bases matching TRBD2. CDR3 length: 16 residues. Trimming at V came to 1 base and at J to 4 bases, leaving 6 bases not matched to a gene. CDR1 is SGHDT, CDR2 YYEEEE, per germline. The CDR3 DNA follows: TGTGCCAGCAGCTTGTTGCGGGGGGGTAGGTACAATGAGCAGTTCTTC. Encoded protein: CASSLLRGGRYNEQFF.

A few counts support this clonotype. The chain carries TRBV4-3 and TRBJ2-7; 10 nucleotides match TRBD2. Trimming at V came to 4 bases and at J to 0 bases, leaving 3 bases not matched to a gene. This CDR3 has 15 residues. Germline-derived CDR1 and CDR2 are LGHNA and YSLEER. The CDR3 coding sequence is TGCGCCAGCAGCCGCACTAGCGGGAACTCCTACGAGCAGTACTTC. It specifies CASSRTSGNSYEQYF.

This clonotype was seen only a few times. CDR3 sequence: CASRKTSGGTDTQYF. CDR3 bases: TGTGCCAGCAGGAAGACTAGCGGGGGCACAGATACGCAGTATTTT. The V and J genes are TRBV11-1 and TRBJ2-3, with 11 nucleotides matching TRBD2. The V segment lost 6 bases and the J segment 1 base; nucleotides outside the gene matches: 3. Germline CDR1 and CDR2: SGHAT and FQDESV (reference sequence). This CDR3 has 15 residues.

The chain employs TRBV4-3 and TRBJ2-3; TRBD1 is a possible D gene (6 bases). Germline lookup yields CDR1 LGHNA and CDR2 YSLEER. V gave up 0 bases and J gave up 2 bases, with 12 bases separating them. The length of the CDR3 is 16 residues. The CDR3 here is CASSQDATGLTDTQYF. CDR3 coding DNA: TGCGCCAGCAGCCAAGACGCCACAGGGCTCACAGATACGCAGTATTTT.

A few counts support this clonotype. The genes are TRBV10-3 and TRBJ2-5; 8 positions agree with TRBD1. Germline CDR1 ENHRY, CDR2 SYGVKD. The CDR3 sequence is 14 residues long. V lost 10 bases to trimming and J lost 3 bases; unmatched junction nucleotides: 10. CDR3 nucleotides: TGTGCCACCACCACCCAGGGGGCAGAAGAGACCCAGTACTTC. It specifies CATTTQGAEETQYF.